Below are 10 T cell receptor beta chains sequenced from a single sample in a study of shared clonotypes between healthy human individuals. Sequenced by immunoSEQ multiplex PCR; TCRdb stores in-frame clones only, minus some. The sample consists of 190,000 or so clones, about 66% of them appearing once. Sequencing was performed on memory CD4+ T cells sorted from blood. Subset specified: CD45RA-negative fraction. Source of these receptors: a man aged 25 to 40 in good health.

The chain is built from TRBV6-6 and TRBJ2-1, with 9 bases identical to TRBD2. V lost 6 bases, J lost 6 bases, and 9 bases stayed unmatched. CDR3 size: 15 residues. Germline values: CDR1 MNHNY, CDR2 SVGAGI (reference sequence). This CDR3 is CASSPRREGRNEQFF. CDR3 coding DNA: TGTGCCAGCAGCCCTCGGCGGGAGGGCCGCAATGAGCAGTTCTTC.

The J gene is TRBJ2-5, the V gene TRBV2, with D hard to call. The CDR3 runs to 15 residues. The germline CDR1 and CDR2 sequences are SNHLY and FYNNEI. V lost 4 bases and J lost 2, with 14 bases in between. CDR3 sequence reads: CASSAHRALQETQYF. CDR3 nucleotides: TGTGCCAGCAGTGCCCACCGGGCCCTACAAGAGACCCAGTACTTC.

CDR3 nucleotide sequence: TGCAGCGTTAAAGGTGTGCCAGGGCATCCCTCCGGGGAGCTGTTTTTT. Translation gives CSVKGVPGHPSGELFF. V is TRBV29-1 and J is TRBJ2-2; TRBD1 is a possible D gene (5 bases). CDR1 and CDR2 from the germline V gene are SQVTM and ANQGSEA. V shed 5 bases and J shed 6 bases, with 22 bases lying between them. This CDR3 spans 16 amino acids.

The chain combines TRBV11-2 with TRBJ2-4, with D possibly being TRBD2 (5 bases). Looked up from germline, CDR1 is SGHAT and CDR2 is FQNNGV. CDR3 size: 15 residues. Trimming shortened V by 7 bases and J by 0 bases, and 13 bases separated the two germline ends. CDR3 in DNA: TGTGCCAGCACCTCTAGCAGGCTAGCCAAAAACATTCAGTACTTC. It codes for CASTSSRLAKNIQYF.

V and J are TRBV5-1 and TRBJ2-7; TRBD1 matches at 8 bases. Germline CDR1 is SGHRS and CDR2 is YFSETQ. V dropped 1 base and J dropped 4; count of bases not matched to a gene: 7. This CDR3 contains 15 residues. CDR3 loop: CASSLKQGAGYEQYF. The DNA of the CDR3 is TGCGCCAGCAGCTTGAAGCAGGGGGCTGGTTACGAGCAGTACTTC. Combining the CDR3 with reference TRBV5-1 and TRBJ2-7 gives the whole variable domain KAGVTQTPRYLIKTRGQQVTLSCSPISGHRSVSWYQQTPGQGLQFLFEYFSETQRNKGNFPGRFSGRQFSNSRSEMNVSTLELGDSALYLCASSLKQGAGYEQYFGPGTRLTVT.

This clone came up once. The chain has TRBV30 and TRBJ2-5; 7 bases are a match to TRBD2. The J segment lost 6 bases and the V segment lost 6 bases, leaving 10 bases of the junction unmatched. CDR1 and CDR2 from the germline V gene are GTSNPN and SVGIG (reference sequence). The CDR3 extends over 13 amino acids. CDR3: CACRASGLKTQYF. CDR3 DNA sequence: TGTGCCTGCAGGGCTAGCGGCCTGAAGACCCAGTACTTC.

CDR3 amino acids: CASSIRTAEGYTF. CDR3 nucleotide sequence: TGTGCCAGCAGTATTAGGACAGCGGAGGGCTACACCTTC. V usage is TRBV2 and J usage is TRBJ1-2, with TRBD1 as a possible D gene (6 bases). V lost 5 bases and J lost 8, with 15 bases in between. This CDR3 region has 13 residues. The V gene's germline CDR1 is SNHLY and CDR2 FYNNEI.

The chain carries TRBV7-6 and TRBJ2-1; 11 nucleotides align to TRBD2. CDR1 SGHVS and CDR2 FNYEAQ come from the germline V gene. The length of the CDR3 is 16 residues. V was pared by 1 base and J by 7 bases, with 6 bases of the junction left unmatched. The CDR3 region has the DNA TGTGCCAGCAGCTTAGGTGTAGCGGGAGGGGGGAATGAGCAGTTCTTC. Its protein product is CASSLGVAGGGNEQFF.

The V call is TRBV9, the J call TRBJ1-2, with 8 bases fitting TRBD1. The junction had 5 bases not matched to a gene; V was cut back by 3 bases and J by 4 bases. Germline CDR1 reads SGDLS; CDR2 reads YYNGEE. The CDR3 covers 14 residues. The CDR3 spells CASSGDRTIYGYTF. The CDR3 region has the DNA TGTGCCAGCAGCGGGGACAGGACTATCTATGGCTACACCTTC.

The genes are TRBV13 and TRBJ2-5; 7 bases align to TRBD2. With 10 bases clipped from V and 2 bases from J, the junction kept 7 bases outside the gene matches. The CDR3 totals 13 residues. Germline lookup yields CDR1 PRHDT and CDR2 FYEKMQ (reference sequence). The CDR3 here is CATAGEGQETQYF. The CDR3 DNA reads TGTGCCACCGCGGGAGAAGGACAAGAGACCCAGTACTTC.